One sample yielded the 31 T cell receptor beta chains listed below, sequenced in a study of blood T cell repertoires in COVID-19. The repertoire was sequenced with immunoSEQ multiplex PCR; TCRdb's copy has only in-frame clones and lacks some. Among 250,000 or so clones listed, roughly 86% were seen once. The sample taken for sequencing was peripheral blood. These receptors originate from a middle-aged man with active or convalescent COVID-19.

This clone appeared a single time. V usage is TRBV28 and J usage is TRBJ1-2; TRBD1 agrees at 8 bases. CDR1 is MDHEN, CDR2 SYDVKM, per germline. J was trimmed by 8 bases and V by 4 bases; bases with no gene match: 9. The CDR3 length is 14 residues. CDR3 loop: CASSSTGVLRGYTF. CDR3 bases: TGTGCCAGCAGTTCGACAGGGGTTTTACGAGGCTACACCTTC.

The chain employs TRBV24-1 and TRBJ1-6, with a possible D match to TRBD1 (6 bases). The CDR3 totals 14 residues. V lost 12 bases to trimming and J lost 2 bases, with 13 bases between them. The germline CDR1 and CDR2 sequences are KGHDR and SFDVKD. The CDR3 region is CAPRGAPYNSPLHF. The CDR3 bases are TGTGCCCCACGGGGGGCTCCCTATAATTCACCCCTCCACTTT.

The V call is TRBV7-8, the J call TRBJ2-7; 13 bases fit TRBD2. Germline V gene lookup returns CDR1 SGHVS and CDR2 FQNEAQ. The CDR3 totals 19 residues. V lost 5 bases to trimming and J lost 2 bases; unmatched junction nucleotides: 15. The DNA of the CDR3 is TGTGCCAGCAGCCCATTTCGGACTAGCGGGAGAGGAGCCACCTACGAGCAGTACTTC. Amino acids: CASSPFRTSGRGATYEQYF.

The chain has TRBV7-3 and TRBJ1-1; 8 nucleotides align to TRBD1. The CDR3 contains 14 residues. The ends lost 2 bases at V and 6 bases at J; junction bases unmatched: 5. Germline loops: CDR1 SGHTA, CDR2 FQGTGA. DNA of the CDR3: TGTGCCAGCAGCTTATTCGGACAGGGATCTGAAGCTTTCTTT. This sequence encodes CASSLFGQGSEAFF.

The chain employs TRBV2 and TRBJ1-4; weak D call: TRBD1 (6 bases). Germline values: CDR1 SNHLY, CDR2 FYNNEI. The CDR3 is 14 amino acids. The V gene lost 7 bases and the J gene lost 10 bases, with 19 bases spanning the gap. The CDR3 loop reads CASKGDTGLGKLFF. The CDR3 region has the DNA TGTGCCAGCAAAGGGGACACAGGACTAGGAAAACTGTTTTTT.

This clone has only a few counts. V and J are TRBV28 and TRBJ2-2; D might be TRBD1 (6 bases). Germline V gives CDR1 MDHEN, CDR2 SYDVKM. Trimming stripped 8 bases from V and 5 bases from J, with 18 bases between. CDR3 length: 15 residues. DNA for the CDR3: TGTGCCAGCCTTTCCTATTCCCAGGGGACCGGGGAGCTGTTTTTT. Its protein product is CASLSYSQGTGELFF.

The chain recombines TRBV7-6 with TRBJ2-3, with 11 nucleotides matching TRBD2. V gave up 8 bases and J gave up 5 bases; unmatched junction bases: 12. The germline gives CDR1 SGHVS, CDR2 FNYEAQ. This CDR3 comprises 16 residues. CDR3 in amino acids: CASGAGSGGVRDTQYF. DNA of the CDR3: TGTGCCAGCGGAGCCGGTAGCGGGGGGGTGAGAGATACGCAGTATTTT. Filled out from reference TRBV7-6 and TRBJ2-3, the complete variable domain reads GAGVSQSPRYKVTKRGQDVALRCDPISGHVSLYWYRQALGQGPEFLTYFNYEAQQDKSGLPNDRFSAERPEGSISTLTIQRTEQRDSAMYRCASGAGSGGVRDTQYFGPGTRLTVL.

V is TRBV13 and J is TRBJ2-1; 7 nucleotides agree with TRBD1. The V gene end was trimmed by 5 bases and the J gene end by 11 bases; junction bases not matched to a gene: 12. Germline V gene sequence: CDR1 PRHDT, CDR2 FYEKMQ (reference sequence). This CDR3 comprises 14 residues. The CDR3 DNA reads TGTGCCAGCAGCCCAGGGGGTAGGGGACAGAAGCAGTTCTTC. Translation: CASSPGGRGQKQFF.

This clone appeared once. This chain uses TRBV18 with TRBJ1-2; D is unclear. Germline CDR1 and CDR2: KGHSH and LQKENI. The CDR3 runs 16 residues. V lost 3 bases, J lost 6 bases, and 20 bases lay in between. The CDR3 sequence is CASSPIAGGQINGYTF. In DNA form, the CDR3 reads TGTGCCAGCTCACCGATAGCCGGAGGGCAAATTAATGGCTACACCTTC.

V and J are TRBV10-2 and TRBJ2-3; TRBD2 matches 10 bases. The CDR3 loop spans 15 amino acids. CDR1 and CDR2 from the germline V gene are WSHSY and SAAADI. Trimming cost V 4 bases and J 7 bases; bases outside gene matches: 8. The CDR3 DNA reads TGCGCCAGCAGTGTAAGCGGGAGGGCCATGAATACGCAGTATTTT. It is translated as CASSVSGRAMNTQYF.

The chain joins TRBV7-3 to TRBJ1-1; no reliable D call. Germline V lookup: CDR1 SGHTA, CDR2 FQGTGA. V lost 3 bases and J lost 1, with 6 bases in between. This CDR3 is 13 amino acids long. CDR3 DNA: TGTGCCAGCAGCTTTCAGAAGAACACTGAAGCTTTCTTT. Translating it yields CASSFQKNTEAFF.

The genes are TRBV5-1 and TRBJ2-1, with 8 bases aligning to TRBD1. The V segment lost 4 bases and the J segment 8 bases; nucleotides outside the gene matches: 5. Germline CDR1 reads SGHRS; CDR2 reads YFSETQ. CDR3 size: 13 residues. This chain's CDR3 is CASSPGQGDEQFF. The CDR3 nucleotides are TGCGCCAGCAGCCCTGGACAGGGCGATGAGCAGTTCTTC.

J is TRBJ1-5 and V is TRBV29-1, with TRBD1 identical over 8 bases. The junction had 8 bases not matched to a gene; V was cut back by 6 bases and J by 7 bases. The CDR3 length is 13 residues. Per germline, CDR1 SQVTM and CDR2 ANQGSEA. The chain's CDR3 is CSVGTGPRQPQHF. For the CDR3, the DNA is TGCAGCGTCGGGACAGGCCCGCGCCAGCCCCAGCATTTT.

The J gene is TRBJ2-3, the V gene TRBV29-1; 14 nucleotides match TRBD2. V lost 6 bases, J lost 5 bases, and 10 bases stayed unmatched. Germline CDR1 reads SQVTM; CDR2 reads ANQGSEA. The CDR3 extends over 16 amino acids. In DNA form, the CDR3 reads TGCAGCGTGGACCGAGGGACTAGCGGGAGTCGAGATACGCAGTATTTT. Translated, it gives CSVDRGTSGSRDTQYF.

The rearrangement links TRBV19 to TRBJ2-4; no definite D call. V dropped 8 bases and J dropped 0 bases, with 11 bases sitting between them. This CDR3 is 14 amino acids long. Germline V gives CDR1 LNHDA, CDR2 SQIVND (reference sequence). In DNA, the CDR3 is TGTGCCAGTTCCCTCTCCCTAGCCAAAAACATTCAGTACTTC. Translation gives CASSLSLAKNIQYF.

This clone has only one observation. The CDR3 DNA reads TGTGCCAGCAGTTCGGACTTTCTCTATGGCTACACCTTC. This encodes CASSSDFLYGYTF. The V call is TRBV12-3 or TRBV12-4, the J call TRBJ1-2; D not resolved. There are 13 residues in the CDR3. V shed 4 bases and J shed 4 bases, with 10 bases lying between them.

In DNA form, the CDR3 reads TGTGCCAGCAGCCCACAGACAGGGCTCTATGGCTACACCTTC. Protein sequence: CASSPQTGLYGYTF. This chain uses TRBV13 with TRBJ1-2, with 7 bases aligning to TRBD1. Germline CDR1 is PRHDT and CDR2 is FYEKMQ (reference sequence). The CDR3 runs 14 residues. J gave up 4 bases and V 5 bases, and 7 bases lay outside the gene matches.

DNA for the CDR3: TGTGCCAGTAGTTCCGGGGGGGCTGGGGCGTCTATGCTCTATGGCTACACCTTC. Translated, it gives CASSSGGAGASMLYGYTF. V gene TRBV19 combines with J gene TRBJ1-2; D possibly corresponds to TRBD1 (6 bases). The ends were cut back, 5 bases at V and 4 bases at J, with 26 bases in the middle. This CDR3 contains 18 residues. Germline loops: CDR1 LNHDA, CDR2 SQIVND (reference sequence).

J is TRBJ2-3 and V is TRBV11-3, with 14 bases identical to TRBD2. The CDR3 has 17 residues. Germline assignment: CDR1 SGHNT and CDR2 YENEEA. Trimming took 3 bases from V and 4 from J; bases not matched to a gene: 6. Written as DNA, the CDR3 is TGTGCCAGCAGCTTCCTCCCGGGACTAGCGGGAGCAGATACGCAGTATTTT. Translation gives CASSFLPGLAGADTQYF.

The chain is built from TRBV18 and TRBJ2-7; 10 bases map to TRBD2. Germline CDR1 KGHSH, CDR2 LQKENI. J was trimmed by 5 bases and V by 0 bases; bases with no gene match: 7. CDR3 size: 16 residues. Here the CDR3 reads CASSPPDLAGAHEQYF. CDR3 in DNA: TGTGCCAGCTCACCACCGGATCTAGCGGGGGCCCACGAGCAGTACTTC. The variable domain in full, with the rest retrieved from reference TRBV18 and TRBJ2-7, is NAGVMQNPRHLVRRRGQEARLRCSPMKGHSHVYWYRQLPEEGLKFMVYLQKENIIDESGMPKERFSAEFPKEGPSILRIQQVVRGDSAAYFCASSPPDLAGAHEQYFGPGTRLTVT.

V usage is TRBV6-5 and J usage is TRBJ1-6; TRBD1 agrees at 8 bases. The V segment lost 6 bases and the J segment 5 bases; nucleotides outside the gene matches: 3. In germline, CDR1 is MNHEY, CDR2 SVGAGI. The CDR3 covers 14 residues. The CDR3 DNA sequence: TGTGCCAGCAGCCGGGACAGGAATAATTCACCCCTCCACTTT. This codes for CASSRDRNNSPLHF.

This clone has just a few counts. J is TRBJ1-2 and V is TRBV30; 10 bases line up with TRBD1. The junction had 5 bases not matched to a gene; V was cut back by 0 bases and J by 7 bases. The germline V gene encodes CDR1 GTSNPN and CDR2 SVGIG (reference sequence). The length of the CDR3 is 14 residues. The CDR3 DNA sequence: TGTGCCTGGAGTGTACTGACAGGGGGCCTTGGCTACACCTTC. Protein product: CAWSVLTGGLGYTF.

The chain employs TRBV14 and TRBJ2-7, with 8 bases identical to TRBD2. This CDR3 spans 15 amino acids. Germline values: CDR1 SGHDN, CDR2 FVKESK. Unmatched junction bases numbered 10, after V lost 5 bases and J lost 4 bases. CDR3 nucleotides: TGTGCCAGCAGCACTACCGGGACTAGAGTATACGAGCAGTACTTC. Protein: CASSTTGTRVYEQYF. Full variable domain (outside the CDR3, taken from reference TRBV14 and TRBJ2-7): EAGVTQFPSHSVIEKGQTVTLRCDPISGHDNLYWYRRVMGKEIKFLLHFVKESKQDESGMPNNRFLAERTGGTYSTLKVQPAELEDSGVYFCASSTTGTRVYEQYFGPGTRLTVT.

V gene TRBV7-2 combines with J gene TRBJ2-2, with no clear D. The CDR3 is 14 residues long. Germline V gives CDR1 SGHTA, CDR2 FQGNSA. Trimming removed 5 bases at V and 4 bases at J, with 11 bases between. This CDR3 reads CASSASESTGELFF. The CDR3 DNA sequence: TGTGCCAGCAGCGCCTCGGAGTCCACCGGGGAGCTGTTTTTT.

Only one count was recorded for this clone. The rearrangement joins TRBV24-1 to TRBJ2-1; TRBD1 matches at 7 bases. The J segment lost 8 bases and the V segment lost 2 bases, leaving 5 bases of the junction unmatched. The germline V gene encodes CDR1 KGHDR and CDR2 SFDVKD. The CDR3 contains 14 residues. Here the CDR3 reads CATSDSKTGHEQFF. The CDR3 DNA follows: TGTGCCACCAGTGATTCCAAGACAGGGCATGAGCAGTTCTTC.

The chain has TRBV19 and TRBJ2-3; a weak D match, TRBD2 (5 bases). There are 14 residues in the CDR3. Trimming stripped 3 bases from V and 0 bases from J, with 7 bases between. Germline loops: CDR1 LNHDA, CDR2 SQIVND (reference sequence). The CDR3 spells CASSIGGSTDTQYF. CDR3 nucleotide sequence: TGTGCCAGTAGTATCGGAGGCAGCACAGATACGCAGTATTTT.

The chain is built from TRBV6-5 and TRBJ2-2; 9 positions agree with TRBD1. The ends lost 6 bases at V and 7 bases at J; junction bases unmatched: 3. Germline V gene lookup returns CDR1 MNHEY and CDR2 SVGAGI. The CDR3 has 13 amino acids. The CDR3 coding sequence is TGTGCCAGCAGCGGGACAGGGATCGGGGAGCTGTTTTTT. It translates to CASSGTGIGELFF.

V gene TRBV9 combines with J gene TRBJ2-7; 9 positions match TRBD2. The V and J ends lost 4 bases and 1 base, in that order; junction bases with no gene match: 12. The length of the CDR3 is 17 residues. Germline V gene data show CDR1 as SGDLS and CDR2 as YYNGEE. CDR3 region: CASSPIAGAGGSYEQYF. The CDR3 DNA is TGTGCCAGCAGCCCAATCGCGGGAGCGGGAGGATCCTACGAGCAGTACTTC.

This rearrangement joins TRBV18 to TRBJ2-3, with 8 nucleotides matching TRBD1. Germline V lookup: CDR1 KGHSH, CDR2 LQKENI. V gave up 4 bases and J gave up 2 bases; unmatched junction bases: 8. The CDR3 is 16 amino acids. The CDR3 DNA reads TGTGCCAGCTCACGTTTACGGACAGGGTCCACAGATACGCAGTATTTT. It yields the protein CASSRLRTGSTDTQYF.

The V gene is TRBV27, the J gene TRBJ1-5; 7 nucleotides line up with TRBD1. The V segment lost 6 bases and the J segment 7 bases; nucleotides outside the gene matches: 21. This CDR3 is 18 amino acids long. Germline CDR1 and CDR2: MNHEY and SMNVEV (reference sequence). The CDR3 spells CASRPTLSTGPFTQPQHF. DNA of the CDR3: TGTGCCAGCAGACCAACTCTTTCGACAGGGCCATTTACACAGCCCCAGCATTTT.

V is TRBV5-4 and J is TRBJ1-1; D gene uncertain. Trimming shortened V by 4 bases and J by 1 base, and 11 bases separated the two germline ends. The germline V gene encodes CDR1 SGHNT and CDR2 YYREEE (reference sequence). The CDR3 is 14 amino acids. The CDR3 region has the DNA TGTGCCAGCAGCGCGGGGTTCGGGAACACTGAAGCTTTCTTT. Protein: CASSAGFGNTEAFF.